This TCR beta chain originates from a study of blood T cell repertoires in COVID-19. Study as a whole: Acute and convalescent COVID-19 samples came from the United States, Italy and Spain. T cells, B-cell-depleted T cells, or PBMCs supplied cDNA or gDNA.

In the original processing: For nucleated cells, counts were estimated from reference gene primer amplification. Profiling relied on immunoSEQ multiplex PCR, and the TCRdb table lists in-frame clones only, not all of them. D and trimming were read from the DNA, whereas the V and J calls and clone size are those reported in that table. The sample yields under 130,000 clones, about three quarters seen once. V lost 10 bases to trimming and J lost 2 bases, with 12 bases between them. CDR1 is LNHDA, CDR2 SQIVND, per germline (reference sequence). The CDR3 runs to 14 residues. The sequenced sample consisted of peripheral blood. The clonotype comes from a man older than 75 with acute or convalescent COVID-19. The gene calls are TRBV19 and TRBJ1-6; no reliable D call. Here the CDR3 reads CATQRETYNSPLHF. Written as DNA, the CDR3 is TGTGCCACCCAGAGGGAAACCTATAATTCACCCCTCCACTTT. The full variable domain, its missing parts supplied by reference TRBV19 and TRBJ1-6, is DGGITQSPKYLFRKEGQNVTLSCEQNLNHDAMYWYRQDPGQGLRLIYYSQIVNDFQKGDIAEGYSVSREKKESFPLTVTSAQKNPTAFYLCATQRETYNSPLHFGNGTRLTVT.